This T cell receptor beta chain was captured in a study of breast tumors, draining lymph nodes, adjacent tissues. The study's findings and limits: Findings are consistent with lymph node origin and intratumoral expansion of most tumor T cells.

There are 13 residues in the CDR3. Germline CDR1 reads KGHSH; CDR2 reads LQKENI. The ends were cut back, 3 bases at V and 0 bases at J, with 4 bases in the middle. Breast cancer patients provided tissue from their axillary draining lymph nodes. Each CDR3 protein gets one entry after TCRdb re-called the multiplex PCR reads with MiXCR. Here the sample spans some 100,000 distinct CDR3 sequences, 21% being singletons. This clonotype turned up a few times. Its antigen is unidentified. This clonotype was obtained from a female donor with breast cancer. Some clones in this sample may be carry-over from other donors' samples. The sequencing sample was made of axillary lymph node tissue. The genes are TRBV18 and TRBJ2-3, with unresolved D. CDR3 coding DNA: TGTGCCAGCTCACCCACGAGCACAGATACGCAGTATTTT. Residues: CASSPTSTDTQYF.